The T cell receptor (beta chain) under discussion was sequenced for a study of low-dose radiotherapy and immunotherapy resistance in tumors. Primers targeting TRAV and TRBV primed first-strand cDNA, covering alpha and beta chains. TCR amplification ran 15 to 20 PCR cycles using constant-region and V-primer adapter primers. TCRdb re-called the reads through MiXCR, storing one row per CDR3 protein. Of tens of thousands of distinct CDR3 sequences in the sample, about half were seen once. CDR1 and CDR2 (germline): SGHKS, YYEKEE (reference sequence). CDR3 length equals 15 residues. V was pared by 0 bases and J by 8 bases, with 8 bases of the junction left unmatched. Time point described: after trial treatment. The treatment was: LDRT plus nivolumab, ipilimumab, low-dose cyclophosphamide and aspirin (RACIN trial). Donors were given nivolumab, ipilimumab, aspirin, low-dose cyclophosphamide and low-dose radiotherapy.

The V call is TRBV5-5, the J call TRBJ1-2, with 9 bases aligning to TRBD1. This material consisted of PBMCs, taken after low-dose radiotherapy plus immunotherapy. The sequence derives from a male donor with gallbladder cancer. The CDR3 reads CASSLGTGVIQGYTF. CDR3 DNA: TGTGCCAGCAGCTTGGGGACAGGGGTTATTCAAGGCTACACCTTC.